This entry lists 27 T cell receptor beta chains sequenced from one sample in a study of T cells in Graves' hyperthyroidism and ophthalmopathy. The investigators amplified TCR beta CDR3 regions from RNA transcripts. Primed by the HTBI set, a first-round RT-PCR was run on the TCR CDR3. TCRdb re-called the multiplex PCR reads through MiXCR, storing one row per CDR3 protein. This sample has 500,000 or so distinct CDR3 sequences, with under 20% found just once. Input material: blood. The receptors stem from a woman in her late teens or twenties with Graves' ophthalmopathy.

The rearrangement uses TRBV3-1 and TRBJ1-1; a weak D match, TRBD1 (5 bases). Trimming shortened V by 1 base and J by 8 bases, and 14 bases separated the two germline ends. CDR3 length: 14 amino acids. Germline V gene lookup returns CDR1 LGHDT and CDR2 YNNKEL (reference sequence). CDR3 nucleotide sequence: TGTGCCAGCAGCCAAGTTGGCTGGGGGTCAGAAGCTTTCTTT. Protein sequence: CASSQVGWGSEAFF.

Many counts were recorded for this clonotype. The rearrangement links TRBV2 to TRBJ1-6; no definite D call. V was clipped by 4 bases and J by 10 bases, with 8 bases between them. The CDR3 is 12 amino acids. Germline V gene data show CDR1 as SNHLY and CDR2 as FYNNEI. DNA of the CDR3: TGTGCCAGCAGTGGTGATAGCTCACCCCTCCACTTT. Translated: CASSGDSSPLHF.

The chain links TRBV29-1 to TRBJ1-4, with D unclear. In germline, CDR1 is SQVTM, CDR2 ANQGSEA. The CDR3 is 12 amino acids. Between the trimmed V and J ends, which lost 5 bases and 6 bases, there was a span of 10 bases. In DNA form, the CDR3 reads TGCAGCGTTTTGTCGCGGGATGAAAAACTGTTTTTT. Amino acids: CSVLSRDEKLFF.

The chain employs TRBV10-2 and TRBJ1-2; D unresolved. Trimming took off 7 bases at V and 4 bases at J, with 13 bases between the two ends. CDR3 length: 13 amino acids. Germline CDR1 WSHSY, CDR2 SAAADI. CDR3 nucleotide sequence: TGCGCCAGCATGGGCAGTTGGGGCTATGGCTACACCTTC. Amino acid sequence: CASMGSWGYGYTF.

There are many counts of this clonotype. The gene calls are TRBV7-8 and TRBJ1-4; D possibly corresponds to TRBD1 (6 bases). Trimming pared 7 bases from V and 7 bases from J, leaving 19 bases between. The CDR3 totals 15 residues. From germline, CDR1 is SGHVS and CDR2 FQNEAQ. The CDR3 sequence is CASTSVRGRGEKLFF. The CDR3 region has the DNA TGTGCCAGCACCTCAGTGCGGGGGCGCGGTGAAAAACTGTTTTTT.

This clonotype was counted many times. The CDR3 protein is CSARDPPGRYEQYF. The CDR3 DNA follows: TGCAGTGCTAGAGATCCGCCAGGGAGGTACGAGCAGTACTTC. J is TRBJ2-7 and V is TRBV20-1; D is possibly TRBD2 (6 bases). V dropped 0 bases and J dropped 4 bases, with 13 bases sitting between them. Per germline, CDR1 DFQATT and CDR2 SNEGSKA (reference sequence). CDR3 length equals 14 residues.

This clonotype was detected only a few times. The genes are TRBV12-5 and TRBJ2-7; D is uncertain. The germline CDR1 and CDR2 sequences are LGHNT and FRNRAP. Deletions cut 6 bases from V and 4 bases from J, with 13 bases between. The CDR3 sequence is 13 residues long. CDR3 nucleotide sequence: TGTGCTAGTGGCCCCCTAGAGGCGTACGAGCAGTACTTC. It is translated as CASGPLEAYEQYF.

V and J are TRBV30 and TRBJ1-2; 8 positions agree with TRBD1. Unmatched junction bases numbered 5, after V lost 2 bases and J lost 3 bases. Germline V lookup: CDR1 GTSNPN, CDR2 SVGIG (reference sequence). The CDR3 runs 14 residues. The CDR3 DNA reads as TGTGCCTGGAGTCAGGGGGCGCTGGACTATGGCTACACCTTC. As protein: CAWSQGALDYGYTF.

This clonotype has only a few counts. This sequence joins TRBV7-9 and TRBJ1-6, with D tentatively TRBD1 (5 bases). The V end lost 4 bases, the J end lost 7 bases, and 11 bases lay between the germline ends. Looked up from germline, CDR1 is SEHNR and CDR2 is FQNEAQ (reference sequence). The CDR3 totals 14 residues. The CDR3 is CASSSGTWNSPLHF. DNA for the CDR3: TGTGCCAGCAGCTCCGGGACCTGGAATTCACCCCTCCACTTT.

This clonotype has at least ten counts. This chain connects TRBV7-2 to TRBJ1-5, with no clear D. The CDR3 extends over 13 amino acids. Trimming stripped 1 base from V and 5 bases from J, with 6 bases between. CDR1 and CDR2 from the germline V gene are SGHTA and FQGNSA. The CDR3 DNA follows: TGTGCCAGCAGCTTAGGCGCGTATCAGCCCCAGCATTTT. It yields the protein CASSLGAYQPQHF.

This clonotype turned up a few times. The CDR3 DNA sequence: TGTGCCAGCAGTGAATGGGGGGGGGGGCCTGTTGAGCAGTTCTTC. Encoded protein: CASSEWGGGPVEQFF. The rearrangement joins TRBV2 to TRBJ2-1; D possibly corresponds to TRBD2 (7 bases). CDR1 is SNHLY and CDR2 is FYNNEI in the germline V gene. The CDR3 loop spans 15 amino acids. The germline V and J ends were trimmed by 2 bases and 9 bases, with 17 bases remaining between them. The full variable domain, its missing parts supplied by reference TRBV2 and TRBJ2-1, is EPEVTQTPSHQVTQMGQEVILRCVPISNHLYFYWYRQILGQKVEFLVSFYNNEISEKSEIFDDQFSVERPDGSNFTLKIRSTKLEDSAMYFCASSEWGGGPVEQFFGPGTRLTVL.

This clonotype was picked up many times. The chain is built from TRBV6-1 and TRBJ2-7, with D tentatively TRBD1 or TRBD2 (6 bases each). Trimming pared 0 bases from V and 6 bases from J, leaving 15 bases between. The V gene's germline CDR1 is MNHNS and CDR2 SASEGT. This CDR3 has 15 residues. CDR3 amino acids: CASSEAQRGAREQYF. The CDR3, as DNA: TGTGCCAGCAGTGAAGCGCAGAGGGGGGCGCGCGAGCAGTACTTC.

This clonotype was seen ten or more times. The V call is TRBV7-3, the J call TRBJ2-2, with 10 positions matching TRBD2. V lost 4 bases, J lost 0 bases, and 11 bases stayed unmatched. The germline gives CDR1 SGHTA, CDR2 FQGTGA. The CDR3 runs 19 residues. The CDR3 spells CASSSRGSGGITNTGELFF. The DNA of the CDR3 is TGTGCCAGCAGCTCCCGTGGTAGCGGGGGGATTACGAACACCGGGGAGCTGTTTTTT.

This clonotype appeared a few times. Its ends do not fully match the called genes, so a read error is possible. The J gene is TRBJ1-3, the V gene TRBV28; D unclear. This CDR3 region has 12 residues. In germline, CDR1 is MDHEN, CDR2 SYDVKM. CDR3 bases: TGTGCCGGCAGCCCCGCCCAACACACCATATATTTT. It yields the protein CAGSPAQHTIYF.

This clonotype was counted at least ten times. The rearrangement joins TRBV5-5 to TRBJ2-7; possible D gene TRBD1, 5 bases. CDR1 and CDR2 (germline): SGHKS, YYEKEE (reference sequence). V lost 3 bases and J 0 bases, leaving 10 bases between the germline ends. CDR3 length: 14 amino acids. This CDR3 is CASSSRQSSYEQYF. CDR3 sequence (DNA): TGTGCCAGCAGCTCCCGACAGTCCTCCTACGAGCAGTACTTC.

CDR3 coding DNA: TGTGCCAGCAGTTACGCCACTGGAGGGGCGAACACCGGGGAGCTGTTTTTT. The encoded protein is CASSYATGGANTGELFF. This chain uses TRBV6-2 or TRBV6-3 with TRBJ2-2; maybe TRBD2 (6 bases). The germline gives CDR1 MNHEY, CDR2 SVGEGT. This CDR3 contains 17 residues. V was cut by 2 bases and J by 0 bases, with 13 bases left in between.

This sequence joins TRBV5-6 and TRBJ1-1; possibly TRBD1 for D (6 bases). The V end lost 2 bases, the J end lost 3 bases, and 14 bases lay between the germline ends. The germline CDR1 and CDR2 sequences are SGHDT and YYEEEE. The CDR3 totals 15 residues. CDR3: CASSFSSGAYTEAFF. The CDR3 DNA sequence: TGTGCCAGCAGCTTCTCCTCGGGGGCATACACTGAAGCTTTCTTT.

Concerning this clonotype itself: With a much larger clone just one base away, this may be a read error. The chain joins TRBV20-1 to TRBJ2-7, with D possibly being TRBD2 (5 bases). Germline V CDR1 and CDR2: DFQATT, SNEGSKA (reference sequence). The CDR3 sequence is 13 residues long. Trimming removed 5 bases at V and 2 bases at J, with 13 bases between. This chain's CDR3 is CSARKDGAYEQYF. The DNA for the CDR3 is TGCAGTGCTCGAAAGGACGGGGCCTACGAGCAGTACTTC.

This clonotype was counted ten times or more. This sequence joins TRBV6-1 and TRBJ2-7; perhaps TRBD2 as D (7 bases). Trimming took off 8 bases at V and 3 bases at J, with 14 bases between the two ends. Germline assignment: CDR1 MNHNS and CDR2 SASEGT. CDR3 size: 13 residues. The CDR3 is CASGRGQFYEQYF. The CDR3 DNA sequence: TGTGCCAGCGGGCGGGGGCAGTTCTACGAGCAGTACTTC.

This clonotype came up a few times. The chain joins TRBV4-1 to TRBJ1-2; TRBD1 might be the D (6 bases). The V and J ends lost 3 bases and 5 bases respectively, with 13 bases between them. Germline assignment: CDR1 MGHRA and CDR2 YSYEKL. The CDR3 contains 14 residues. This CDR3 is CASSQAGEFYGYTF. For the CDR3, the DNA is TGCGCCAGCAGCCAGGCAGGGGAGTTTTATGGCTACACCTTC.

This clonotype occurred a few times. Since a much larger clone is just one base distant, this may be a read error. This rearrangement joins TRBV6-1 to TRBJ1-2, with 9 bases identical to TRBD1. Germline CDR1 and CDR2: MNHNS and SASEGT. The CDR3 contains 15 residues. The chain's CDR3 is CASSGGQGLNCGYTF. In DNA form, the CDR3 reads TGTGCCAGCAGTGGCGGACAGGGGTTAAACTGTGGCTACACCTTC.

This clonotype appeared many times. The chain recombines TRBV27 with TRBJ2-1, with TRBD2 as a possible D gene (5 bases). The CDR3 consists of 15 residues. The germline gives CDR1 MNHEY, CDR2 SMNVEV (reference sequence). The germline V and J ends were trimmed by 4 bases and 3 bases, with 13 bases remaining between them. For the CDR3, the DNA is TGTGCCAGCAGTTGGACTGGCAAGGACTACAATGAGCAGTTCTTC. This translates into CASSWTGKDYNEQFF.

The sample holds a few counts of this clonotype. The rearrangement links TRBV25-1 to TRBJ1-1, with D unclear. V was cut by 4 bases and J by 5 bases, with 17 bases left in between. From germline, CDR1 is MGHDK and CDR2 SYGVNS. This CDR3 is 15 amino acids long. CDR3 bases: TGTGCCAGCAGTGGCAAGGACGGCTTTTCGACTGAAGCTTTCTTT. Amino acid sequence: CASSGKDGFSTEAFF.

This clonotype came up many times. V and J are TRBV29-1 and TRBJ2-1; D remains ambiguous. Trimming stripped 0 bases from V and 3 bases from J, with 15 bases between. CDR3 length equals 16 residues. Germline loops: CDR1 SQVTM, CDR2 ANQGSEA. CDR3 loop: CSVEDLGYSVYNEQFF. CDR3 DNA: TGCAGCGTTGAAGATTTGGGGTACAGTGTCTACAATGAGCAGTTCTTC.

This clonotype turned up a few times. The chain uses TRBV7-9 and TRBJ1-2, with TRBD1 matching 7 bases. From germline, CDR1 is SEHNR and CDR2 FQNEAQ (reference sequence). This CDR3 contains 14 residues. V lost 4 bases, J lost 7 bases, and 9 bases stayed unmatched. CDR3 amino acids: CASSSSGGMTGYTF. CDR3 coding DNA: TGTGCCAGCAGCTCCTCAGGGGGAATGACTGGCTACACCTTC. The variable domain in full, with the rest retrieved from reference TRBV7-9 and TRBJ1-2, is DTGVSQNPRHKITKRGQNVTFRCDPISEHNRLYWYRQTLGQGPEFLTYFQNEAQLEKSRLLSDRFSAERPKGSFSTLEIQRTEQGDSAMYLCASSSSGGMTGYTFGSGTRLTVV.

V gene TRBV11-2 combines with J gene TRBJ2-7; D is unclear. Trimming removed 2 bases from V and 6 bases from J, with 5 bases in between. The length of the CDR3 is 11 residues. The germline V gene has CDR1 SGHAT and CDR2 FQNNGV. The CDR3: CASSLQAEQYF. For the CDR3, the DNA is TGTGCCAGCAGCTTACAAGCCGAGCAGTACTTC.

The genes are TRBV10-2 and TRBJ2-1, with D possibly matching TRBD1 (6 bases). The CDR3 is made up of 15 amino acids. V was cut by 7 bases and J by 1 base, with 14 bases left in between. Germline V gives CDR1 WSHSY, CDR2 SAAADI. Here the CDR3 DNA reads TGCGCCAGCAAACAGGGACCACCTTCCTACAATGAGCAGTTCTTC. The encoded protein is CASKQGPPSYNEQFF.